This is a list of T cell receptor beta chains from one sample in a study of OX40 agonist ivuxolimab in advanced cancers. TCRdb keeps only in-frame clones here, not all; method: immunoSEQ multiplex PCR. This sample yields tens of thousands of clones, of which 80% to 90% are seen a single time; approximately 1.8% belongs to the top ten. Sequenced material: CD4+ or CD8+ T cells sorted from blood, taken in a trial of the OX40 agonist ivuxolimab. Receptor source: an adult with an advanced solid tumor such as melanoma, head and neck, liver or kidney cancer. Both conserved end residues are part of each CDR3. D genes are given only for firm matches. Clone size, where shown, is once, few, many, or a class for clones that have expanded.

d_call clone_size j_call v_call cdr3_nt cdr3_aa
- - TRBJ2-7 TRBV28 TGTGCCAGCAGTTCCTTCTCGGGCAGGGCTCCCTACGAGCAGTACTTC CASSSFSGRAPYEQYF
TRBD2 - TRBJ2-1 TRBV19 TGTGCCAGTAGTAACCGGGGGGCCTACAATGAGCAGTTCTTC CASSNRGAYNEQFF
TRBD1 - TRBJ2-3 TRBV9 TGTGCCAGCAGCGGGACAGGGGTCGCAGATACGCAGTATTTT CASSGTGVADTQYF
TRBD2 - TRBJ2-3 TRBV7-2 TGTGCCAGCAGCTCCCCTGCGGGAGGGAGCACAGATACGCAGTATTTT CASSSPAGGSTDTQYF
TRBD2 - TRBJ2-1 TRBV9 TGTGCCAGCAGCGTACATGAGCGGGAGCTCGGCAATGAGCAGTTCTTC CASSVHERELGNEQFF
- - TRBJ1-4 TRBV9 TGTGCCAGCAGTGCCGGCCCTAATGAAAAACTGTTTTTT CASSAGPNEKLFF
TRBD2 - TRBJ2-2 TRBV19 TGTGCCAGTAGTCCAGGACTAGCGAGGGCCGGGGAGCTGTTTTTT CASSPGLARAGELFF
- once TRBJ2-2 TRBV9 TGTGCCAGCAGCGTAGAGGCGAACACCGGGGAGCTGTTTTTT CASSVEANTGELFF
TRBD1 - TRBJ1-2 TRBV7-2 TGTGCCAGCAGCTTAGGACAGGGGGTCGGTGGCTACACCTTC CASSLGQGVGGYTF
- once TRBJ1-2 TRBV6-5 TGTGCCAGCAGTTACCAGGGGCTCGTTGGCTACACCTTC CASSYQGLVGYTF
- - TRBJ2-7 TRBV6-1 TGTGCCAGCAGCGGGGCCCTCTACGAGCAGTACTTC CASSGALYEQYF
- few TRBJ1-1 TRBV7-6 TGTGCCAGCAGCTTAATGTTCGGCGTTGAAGCTTTCTTT CASSLMFGVEAFF
TRBD1 - TRBJ1-2 TRBV6-5 TGTGCCAGCAGTTACGTGGGCGGGACAGGGCCAGGCTACACCTTC CASSYVGGTGPGYTF
TRBD1 - TRBJ2-1 TRBV18 TGTGCCAGCTCACCCAGACAGGGTTCCGGGAATGAGCAGTTCTTC CASSPRQGSGNEQFF
TRBD2 few TRBJ2-5 TRBV28 TGTGCCAGCGGGGCGGGGGTACAAGAGACCCAGTACTTC CASGAGVQETQYF
TRBD2 - TRBJ2-1 TRBV6-5 TGTGCCAGCACCCCCGGACTAGCCGGCTACAATGAGCAGTTCTTC CASTPGLAGYNEQFF
TRBD2 - TRBJ2-7 TRBV18 TGTGCCAGCTCACCGGACGGCCTAGCGGGAAGAAACGAGCAGTACTTC CASSPDGLAGRNEQYF
- - TRBJ2-1 TRBV14 TGTGCCAGCAGCCAAATCAATGAGCAGTTCTTC CASSQINEQFF
- - TRBJ1-1 TRBV28 TGTGCCAGCCAGGGCGGCGTCACTGAAGCTTTCTTT CASQGGVTEAFF
- - TRBJ1-4 TRBV7-9 TGTGCCAGCAGCTTAGAGGGATTAAGACTGTTTTTT CASSLEGLRLFF
- - TRBJ1-1 TRBV18 TGTGCCAGCTCACCACTCCGGGACACTGAAGCTTTCTTT CASSPLRDTEAFF
TRBD2 - TRBJ2-1 TRBV5-1 TGCGCCAGCAGCTTGGTTGCTAGCGGGAGTGATGAGCAGTTCTTC CASSLVASGSDEQFF
- - TRBJ2-7 TRBV29-1 TGCAGCGTGCGGGACACCTCCTACGAGCAGTACTTC CSVRDTSYEQYF
- - TRBJ1-1 TRBV15 TGTGCCACCAGCGCGGGGACCGCTGAAGCTTTCTTT CATSAGTAEAFF
- - TRBJ2-6 TRBV15 TGTGCCACCAGCAGAATACGTCCCAACGTCCTGACTTTC CATSRIRPNVLTF
- - TRBJ1-3 TRBV11-2 TGTGCTTCGGTATCTGAGAACTCTGGAAACACCATATATTTT CASVSENSGNTIYF
- - TRBJ1-6 TRBV25-1 TGTGCCAGCAGTGAACCAGGAGATAATTCACCCCTCCACTTT CASSEPGDNSPLHF
- few TRBJ1-5 TRBV9 TGTGCCAGCAGCGTAGGACAGGCCTACAATCAGCCCCAGCATTTT CASSVGQAYNQPQHF
- - TRBJ2-1 TRBV15 TGTGCCACCAGCAGACCAGGGGACCTCGAGCAGTTCTTC CATSRPGDLEQFF
- - TRBJ2-3 TRBV5-4 TGTGCCAGCAGCCGAAGACAGGAATCTGCAGATACGCAGTATTTT CASSRRQESADTQYF
TRBD2 - TRBJ2-1 TRBV15 TGTGCCACCAGCATCGGGGGGGCAGGGAATGAGCAGTTCTTC CATSIGGAGNEQFF
- - TRBJ2-7 TRBV28 TGTGCCAGCACGCGAGACAGACCCCCCTACGAGCAGTACTTC CASTRDRPPYEQYF
- - TRBJ1-4 TRBV9 TGTGCCAGCAGCGGAGGGAATCAAGCTAATGAAAAACTGTTTTTT CASSGGNQANEKLFF
- - TRBJ2-1 TRBV4-1 TGCGCCAGCAGCCAAGGCCTAGTGCTCGGCTCCTACAATGAGCAGTTCTTC CASSQGLVLGSYNEQFF
- - TRBJ2-2 TRBV5-1 TGCGCCAGCAGCTTGGACAGGGCGAACACCGGGGAGCTGTTTTTT CASSLDRANTGELFF
TRBD2 - TRBJ2-2 TRBV11-3 TGTGCCAGCACCCGGACTAGCGGAACCGGGGAGCTGTTTTTT CASTRTSGTGELFF
- - TRBJ1-4 TRBV5-4 TGTGCCAGCAGCTTAAAGGGGGGCGTTGAAAAACTGTTTTTT CASSLKGGVEKLFF
- - TRBJ2-7 TRBV2 TGTGCCAGCAGTAATCGACGGTACGAGCAGTACTTC CASSNRRYEQYF
TRBD2 - TRBJ2-7 TRBV7-2 TGTGCCAGCAGCTTGGGACTAGCGGCGTTGGACTACGAGCAGTACTTC CASSLGLAALDYEQYF
- - TRBJ2-1 TRBV7-2 TGTGCCAGCAGCTGGTCGAGAGAGACTGCCCACAATGAGCAGTTCTTC CASSWSRETAHNEQFF
- - TRBJ2-7 TRBV5-8 TGTGCCAGCAGGGGCCCCTACGAGCAGTACTTC CASRGPYEQYF
- once TRBJ1-1 TRBV19 TGTGCCAGTAACCGGGACCGTATGAACACTGAAGCTTTCTTT CASNRDRMNTEAFF
- once TRBJ2-7 TRBV30 TGTGCCTGGAGTGGGGACTCACTTCTCGAGCAGTACTTC CAWSGDSLLEQYF
- - TRBJ1-1 TRBV28 TGTGCCAGCAGTTTTGTAAGGGGAGGCGCTGAAGCTTTCTTT CASSFVRGGAEAFF
- few TRBJ1-1 TRBV10-3 TGTGCCATCAGTCCGGGGGGCAGGCTCCTTTTTGTCGCTTTCTTT CAISPGGRLLFVAFF